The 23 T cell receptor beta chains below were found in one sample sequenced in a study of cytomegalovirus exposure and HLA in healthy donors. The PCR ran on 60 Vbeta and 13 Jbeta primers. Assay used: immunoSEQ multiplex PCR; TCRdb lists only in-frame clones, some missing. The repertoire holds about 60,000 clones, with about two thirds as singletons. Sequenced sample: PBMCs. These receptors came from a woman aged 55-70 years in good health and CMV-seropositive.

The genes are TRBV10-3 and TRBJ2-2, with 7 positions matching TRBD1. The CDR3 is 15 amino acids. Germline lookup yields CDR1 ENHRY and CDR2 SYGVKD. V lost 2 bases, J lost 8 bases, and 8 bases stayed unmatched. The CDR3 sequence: CAISEPGQVSGELFF. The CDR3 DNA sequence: TGTGCCATCAGTGAGCCCGGACAGGTTTCGGGGGAGCTGTTTTTT.

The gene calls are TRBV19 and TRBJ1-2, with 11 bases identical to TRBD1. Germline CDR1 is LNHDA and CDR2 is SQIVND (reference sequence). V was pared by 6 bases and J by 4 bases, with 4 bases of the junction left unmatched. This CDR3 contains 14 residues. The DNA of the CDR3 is TGTGCCAGTAGAGGACAGGGGGCACGCTATGGCTACACCTTC. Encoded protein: CASRGQGARYGYTF. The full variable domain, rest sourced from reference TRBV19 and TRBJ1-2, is DGGITQSPKYLFRKEGQNVTLSCEQNLNHDAMYWYRQDPGQGLRLIYYSQIVNDFQKGDIAEGYSVSREKKESFPLTVTSAQKNPTAFYLCASRGQGARYGYTFGSGTRLTVV.

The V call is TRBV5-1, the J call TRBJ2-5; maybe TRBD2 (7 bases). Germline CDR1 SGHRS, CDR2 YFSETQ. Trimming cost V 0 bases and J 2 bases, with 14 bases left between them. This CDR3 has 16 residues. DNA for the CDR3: TGCGCCAGCAGCTTGGCCCGCGGGGGCGGGCAAGAGACCCAGTACTTC. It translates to CASSLARGGGQETQYF. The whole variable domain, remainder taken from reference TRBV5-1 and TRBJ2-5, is KAGVTQTPRYLIKTRGQQVTLSCSPISGHRSVSWYQQTPGQGLQFLFEYFSETQRNKGNFPGRFSGRQFSNSRSEMNVSTLELGDSALYLCASSLARGGGQETQYFGPGTRLLVL.

The CDR3 DNA is TGTGCCAGCAGCTTAGGGGGAGCTGGGGCCAACGTCCTGACTTTC. Protein sequence: CASSLGGAGANVLTF. The V call is TRBV11-3, the J call TRBJ2-6; D might be TRBD2 (5 bases). With 1 base removed from V and 2 bases from J, the gap between germline ends came to 6 bases. This CDR3 has 15 amino acids. Germline CDR1 is SGHNT and CDR2 is YENEEA.

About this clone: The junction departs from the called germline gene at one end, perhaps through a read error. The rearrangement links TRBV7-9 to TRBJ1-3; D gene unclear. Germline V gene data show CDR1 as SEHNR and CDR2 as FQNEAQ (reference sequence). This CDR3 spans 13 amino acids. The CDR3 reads CSSSFQVGNTIYF. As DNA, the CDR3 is TGTTCCAGCAGCTTCCAGGTTGGAAACACCATATATTTT.

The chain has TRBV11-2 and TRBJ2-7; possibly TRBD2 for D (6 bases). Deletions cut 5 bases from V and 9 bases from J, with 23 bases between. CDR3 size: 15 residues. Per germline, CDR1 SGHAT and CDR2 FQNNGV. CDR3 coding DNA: TGTGCCAGCAGCCAGGGTTGGGCAGGAGGGCCAAGGCAGTACTTC. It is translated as CASSQGWAGGPRQYF. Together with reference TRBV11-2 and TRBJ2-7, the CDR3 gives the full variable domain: EAGVAQSPRYKIIEKRQSVAFWCNPISGHATLYWYQQILGQGPKLLIQFQNNGVVDDSQLPKDRFSAERLKGVDSTLKIQPAKLEDSAVYLCASSQGWAGGPRQYFGPGTRLTVT.

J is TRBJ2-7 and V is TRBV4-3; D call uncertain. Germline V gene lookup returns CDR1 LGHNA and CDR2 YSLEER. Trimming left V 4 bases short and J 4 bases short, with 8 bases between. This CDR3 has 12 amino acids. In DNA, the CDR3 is TGCGCCAGCAGCCTTGACGGGTACGAGCAGTACTTC. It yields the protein CASSLDGYEQYF.

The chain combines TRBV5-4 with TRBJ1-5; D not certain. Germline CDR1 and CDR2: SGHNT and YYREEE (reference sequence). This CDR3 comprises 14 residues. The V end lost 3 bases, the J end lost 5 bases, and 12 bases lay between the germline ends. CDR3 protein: CASSSVQNHQPQHF. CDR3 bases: TGTGCCAGCAGCTCCGTCCAGAACCATCAGCCCCAGCATTTT. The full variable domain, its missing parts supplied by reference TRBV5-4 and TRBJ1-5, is ETGVTQSPTHLIKTRGQQVTLRCSSQSGHNTVSWYQQALGQGPQFIFQYYREEENGRGNFPPRFSGLQFPNYSSELNVNALELDDSALYLCASSSVQNHQPQHFGDGTRLSIL.

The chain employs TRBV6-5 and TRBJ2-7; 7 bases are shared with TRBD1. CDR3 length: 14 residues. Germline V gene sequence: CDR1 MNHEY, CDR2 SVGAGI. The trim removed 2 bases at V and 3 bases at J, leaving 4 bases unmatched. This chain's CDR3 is CASSYGDSLYEQYF. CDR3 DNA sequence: TGTGCCAGCAGTTACGGGGACAGCCTCTACGAGCAGTACTTC.

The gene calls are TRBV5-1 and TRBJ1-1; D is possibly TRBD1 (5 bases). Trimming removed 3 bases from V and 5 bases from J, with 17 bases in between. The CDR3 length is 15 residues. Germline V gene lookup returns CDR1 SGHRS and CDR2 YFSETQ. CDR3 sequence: CASSSRQYRETEAFF. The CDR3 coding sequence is TGCGCCAGCAGCTCCCGACAGTATAGAGAAACTGAAGCTTTCTTT.

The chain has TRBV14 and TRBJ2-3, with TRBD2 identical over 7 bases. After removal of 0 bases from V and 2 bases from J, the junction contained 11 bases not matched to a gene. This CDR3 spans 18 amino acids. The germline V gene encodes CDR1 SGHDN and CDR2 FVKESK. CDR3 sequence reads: CASSQDPERLADTDTQYF. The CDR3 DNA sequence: TGTGCCAGCAGCCAAGACCCCGAGCGCCTAGCGGACACAGATACGCAGTATTTT.

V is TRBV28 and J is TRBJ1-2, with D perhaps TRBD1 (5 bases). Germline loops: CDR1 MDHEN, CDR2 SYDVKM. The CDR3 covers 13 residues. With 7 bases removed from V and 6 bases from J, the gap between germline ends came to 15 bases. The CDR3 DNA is TGTGCCAGCAAATGGGAAAGGGGTCATGGCTACACCTTC. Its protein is CASKWERGHGYTF.

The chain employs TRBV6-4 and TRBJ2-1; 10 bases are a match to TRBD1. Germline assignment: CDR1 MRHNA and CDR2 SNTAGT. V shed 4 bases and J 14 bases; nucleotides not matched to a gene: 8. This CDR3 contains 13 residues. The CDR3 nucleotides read TGTGCCAGCAGTGGGGGACAGGGGTCGGCGGAGTTCTTC. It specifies CASSGGQGSAEFF.

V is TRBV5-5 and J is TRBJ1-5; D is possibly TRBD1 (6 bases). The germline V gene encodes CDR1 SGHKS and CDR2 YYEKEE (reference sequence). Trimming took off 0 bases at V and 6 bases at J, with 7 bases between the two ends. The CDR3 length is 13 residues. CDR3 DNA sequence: TGTGCCAGCAGCTTGGAGGGGGTTCAGCCCCAGCATTTT. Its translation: CASSLEGVQPQHF. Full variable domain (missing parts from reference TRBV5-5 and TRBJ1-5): DAGVTQSPTHLIKTRGQQVTLRCSPISGHKSVSWYQQVLGQGPQFIFQYYEKEERGRGNFPDRFSARQFPNYSSELNVNALLLGDSALYLCASSLEGVQPQHFGDGTRLSIL.

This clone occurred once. The CDR3 loop reads CASSLMGTQPYEQYF. The DNA of the CDR3 is TGTGCCAGCAGCTTAATGGGGACTCAACCTTACGAGCAGTACTTC. The V gene is TRBV7-2, the J gene TRBJ2-7; perhaps TRBD2 as D (6 bases). This CDR3 comprises 15 residues. The V end was cut by 2 bases, the J end by 4 bases, with 15 bases between. CDR1 and CDR2 from the germline V gene are SGHTA and FQGNSA.

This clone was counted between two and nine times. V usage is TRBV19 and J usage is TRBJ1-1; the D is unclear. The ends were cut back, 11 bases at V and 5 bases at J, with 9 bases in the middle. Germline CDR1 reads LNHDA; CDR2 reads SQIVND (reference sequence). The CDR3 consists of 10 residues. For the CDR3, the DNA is TGTGCCGGAAGGAGTACTGAAGCTTTCTTT. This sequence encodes CAGRSTEAFF.

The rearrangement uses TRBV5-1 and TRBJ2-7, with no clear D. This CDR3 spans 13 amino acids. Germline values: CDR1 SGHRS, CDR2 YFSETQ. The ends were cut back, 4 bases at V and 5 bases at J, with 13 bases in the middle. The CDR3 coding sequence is TGCGCCAGCAGCCGTCGAGAGGCTGACGAGCAGTACTTC. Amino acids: CASSRREADEQYF.

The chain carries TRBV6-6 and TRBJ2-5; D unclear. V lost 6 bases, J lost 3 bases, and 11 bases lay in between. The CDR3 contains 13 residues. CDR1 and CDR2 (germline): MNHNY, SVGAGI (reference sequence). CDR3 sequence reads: CASSPSREETQYF. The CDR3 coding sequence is TGTGCCAGCAGCCCCAGCCGGGAAGAGACCCAGTACTTC.

CDR3 sequence reads: CASSLKWGGDIQYF. The CDR3 DNA is TGTGCCAGCAGCTTAAAGTGGGGGGGAGACATTCAGTACTTC. V is TRBV7-9 and J is TRBJ2-4, with TRBD2 matching 7 bases. Germline values: CDR1 SEHNR, CDR2 FQNEAQ (reference sequence). CDR3 length: 14 amino acids. J was trimmed by 8 bases and V by 2 bases; bases with no gene match: 6.

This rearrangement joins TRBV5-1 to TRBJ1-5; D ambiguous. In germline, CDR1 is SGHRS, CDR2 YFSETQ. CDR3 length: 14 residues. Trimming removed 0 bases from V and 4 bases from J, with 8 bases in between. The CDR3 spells CASSLDPVNQPQHF. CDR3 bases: TGCGCCAGCAGCTTGGATCCAGTAAATCAGCCCCAGCATTTT.

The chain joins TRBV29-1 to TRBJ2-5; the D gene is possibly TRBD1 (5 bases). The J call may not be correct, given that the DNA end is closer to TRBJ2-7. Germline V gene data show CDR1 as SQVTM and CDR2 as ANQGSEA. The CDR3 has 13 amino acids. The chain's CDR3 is CSVGGTGFAEQYF. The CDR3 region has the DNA TGCAGCGTTGGGGGAACAGGTTTCGCCGAGCAGTACTTC.

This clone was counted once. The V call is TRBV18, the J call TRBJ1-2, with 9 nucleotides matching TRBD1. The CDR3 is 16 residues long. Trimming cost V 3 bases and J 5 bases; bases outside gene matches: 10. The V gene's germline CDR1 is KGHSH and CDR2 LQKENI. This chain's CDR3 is CASSPDRGRSQYGYTF. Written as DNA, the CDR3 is TGTGCCAGCTCACCGGACAGGGGCCGATCCCAATATGGCTACACCTTC. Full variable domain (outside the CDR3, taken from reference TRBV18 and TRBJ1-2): NAGVMQNPRHLVRRRGQEARLRCSPMKGHSHVYWYRQLPEEGLKFMVYLQKENIIDESGMPKERFSAEFPKEGPSILRIQQVVRGDSAAYFCASSPDRGRSQYGYTFGSGTRLTVV.

The DNA for the CDR3 is TGTGCCACCAGCAGATCGGGGGTGGGCGAGACCCAGTACTTC. Its protein is CATSRSGVGETQYF. The chain combines TRBV15 with TRBJ2-5; D may be TRBD2 (6 bases). V gave up 2 bases and J gave up 5 bases, with 12 bases separating them. CDR1 and CDR2 from the germline V gene are LNHNV and YYDKDF (reference sequence). CDR3 length: 14 residues.